The sequence of this T cell receptor (beta chain) was determined in a study of CD8+ T cells in alopecia areata. Study summary: For the treated group, dosing was oral tofacitinib at 5 to 10 mg twice daily.

RNA extraction was followed by reverse transcription into cDNA, which acted as the sequencing template. Profiling relied on immunoSEQ multiplex PCR, and the TCRdb table lists in-frame clones only, not all of them. The sample records about 190,000 clones, approximately 56% being singletons. The length of the CDR3 is 13 residues. Germline V gene lookup returns CDR1 SNHLY and CDR2 FYNNEI. Deletions cut 6 bases from V and 4 bases from J, with 10 bases between. In alopecia areata patients, both lesional scalp punch biopsies and peripheral blood were collected. A remark on this clone: Its target is unknown.

Study results and limitations: Scalp data also include sequences from resident alphabeta T cells of normal skin.

This specimen was CD4+ T cells sorted from blood, taken at week 0. The TCR originated in a human donor with alopecia areata. The chain recombines TRBV2 with TRBJ2-1, with D perhaps matching TRBD1 or TRBD2 (6 bases each). CDR3 nucleotide sequence: TGTGCCAGCAGCACAGGGAGGTACAATGAGCAGTTCTTC. Residues: CASSTGRYNEQFF.